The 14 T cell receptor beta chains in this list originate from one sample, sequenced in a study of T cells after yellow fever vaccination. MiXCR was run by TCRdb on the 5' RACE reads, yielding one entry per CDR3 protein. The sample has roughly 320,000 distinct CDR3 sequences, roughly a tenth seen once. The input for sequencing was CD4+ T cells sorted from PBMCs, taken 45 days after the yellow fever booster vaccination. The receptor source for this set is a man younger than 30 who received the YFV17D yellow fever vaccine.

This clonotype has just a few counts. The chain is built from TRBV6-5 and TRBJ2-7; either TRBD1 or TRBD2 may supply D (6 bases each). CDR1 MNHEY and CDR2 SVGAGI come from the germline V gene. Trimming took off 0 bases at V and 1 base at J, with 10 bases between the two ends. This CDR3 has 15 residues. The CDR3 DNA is TGTGCCAGCAGTTACTCGAAGGGGGGATCCTACGAGCAGTACTTC. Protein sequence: CASSYSKGGSYEQYF.

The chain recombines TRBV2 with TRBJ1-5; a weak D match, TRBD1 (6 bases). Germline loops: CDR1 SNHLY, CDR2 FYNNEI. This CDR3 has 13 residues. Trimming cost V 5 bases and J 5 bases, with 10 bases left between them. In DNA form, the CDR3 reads TGTGCCAGCAGTAAACAGGGACATCAGCCCCAGCATTTT. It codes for CASSKQGHQPQHF.

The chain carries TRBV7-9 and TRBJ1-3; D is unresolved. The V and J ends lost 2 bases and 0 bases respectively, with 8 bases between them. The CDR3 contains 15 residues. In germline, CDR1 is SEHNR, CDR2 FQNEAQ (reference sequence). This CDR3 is CASSLLGGSGNTIYF. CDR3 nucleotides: TGTGCCAGCAGCTTATTGGGAGGCTCTGGAAACACCATATATTTT.

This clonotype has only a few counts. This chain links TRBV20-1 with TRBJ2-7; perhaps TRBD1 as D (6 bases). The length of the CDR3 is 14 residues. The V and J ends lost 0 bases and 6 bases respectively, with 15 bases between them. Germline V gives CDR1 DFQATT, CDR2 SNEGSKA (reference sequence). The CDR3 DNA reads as TGCAGTGCTAGAGAGGGAACAGGGAAGGGCGAGCAGTACGTC. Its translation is CSAREGTGKGEQYV.

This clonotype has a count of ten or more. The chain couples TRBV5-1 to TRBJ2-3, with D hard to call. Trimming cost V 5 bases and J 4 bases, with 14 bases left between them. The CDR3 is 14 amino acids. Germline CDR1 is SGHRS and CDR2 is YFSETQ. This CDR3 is CASRLLESADTQYF. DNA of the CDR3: TGCGCCAGCAGACTTCTAGAGTCCGCAGATACGCAGTATTTT. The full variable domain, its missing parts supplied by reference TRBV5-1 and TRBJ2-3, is KAGVTQTPRYLIKTRGQQVTLSCSPISGHRSVSWYQQTPGQGLQFLFEYFSETQRNKGNFPGRFSGRQFSNSRSEMNVSTLELGDSALYLCASRLLESADTQYFGPGTRLTVL.

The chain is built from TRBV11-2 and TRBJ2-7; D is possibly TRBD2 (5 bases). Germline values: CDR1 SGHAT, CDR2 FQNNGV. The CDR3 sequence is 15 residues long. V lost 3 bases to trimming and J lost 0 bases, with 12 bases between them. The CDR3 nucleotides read TGTGCCAGCAGCTTTGACCTAGCCGACTCCTACGAGCAGTACTTC. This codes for CASSFDLADSYEQYF.

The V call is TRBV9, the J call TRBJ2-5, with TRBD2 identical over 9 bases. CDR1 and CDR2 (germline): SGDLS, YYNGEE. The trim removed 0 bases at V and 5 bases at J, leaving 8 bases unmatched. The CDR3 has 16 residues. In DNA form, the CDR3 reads TGTGCCAGCAGCGTAGGGTCTAGCGGGGCTTCGGAGACCCAGTACTTC. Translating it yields CASSVGSSGASETQYF.

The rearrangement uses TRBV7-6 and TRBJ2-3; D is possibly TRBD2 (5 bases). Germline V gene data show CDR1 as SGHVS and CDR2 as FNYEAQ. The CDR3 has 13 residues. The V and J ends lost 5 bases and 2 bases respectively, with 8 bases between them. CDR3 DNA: TGTGCCAGCAGCATCGGGGACACAGATACGCAGTATTTT. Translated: CASSIGDTDTQYF.

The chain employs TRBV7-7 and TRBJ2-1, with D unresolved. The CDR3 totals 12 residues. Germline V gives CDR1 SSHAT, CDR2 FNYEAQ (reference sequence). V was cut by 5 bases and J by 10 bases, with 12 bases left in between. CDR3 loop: CASSPVSREQFF. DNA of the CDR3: TGTGCCAGCAGCCCAGTATCCAGAGAGCAGTTCTTC.

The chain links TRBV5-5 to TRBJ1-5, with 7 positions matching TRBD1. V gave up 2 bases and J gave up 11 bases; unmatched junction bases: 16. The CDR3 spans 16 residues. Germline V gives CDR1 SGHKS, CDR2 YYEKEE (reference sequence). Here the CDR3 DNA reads TGTGCCAGCAGCTTCGGGACCCAGGGGGTGGCAAAGGCCCAGCATTTT. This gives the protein CASSFGTQGVAKAQHF. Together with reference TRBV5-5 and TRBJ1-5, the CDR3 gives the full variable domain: DAGVTQSPTHLIKTRGQQVTLRCSPISGHKSVSWYQQVLGQGPQFIFQYYEKEERGRGNFPDRFSARQFPNYSSELNVNALLLGDSALYLCASSFGTQGVAKAQHFGDGTRLSIL.

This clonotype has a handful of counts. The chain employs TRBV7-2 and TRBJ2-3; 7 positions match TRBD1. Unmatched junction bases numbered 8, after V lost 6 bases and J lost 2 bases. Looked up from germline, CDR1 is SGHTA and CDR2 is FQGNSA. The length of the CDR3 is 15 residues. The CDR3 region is CASRRGQAITDTQYF. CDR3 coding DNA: TGTGCCAGCAGACGTGGACAGGCGATCACAGATACGCAGTATTTT.

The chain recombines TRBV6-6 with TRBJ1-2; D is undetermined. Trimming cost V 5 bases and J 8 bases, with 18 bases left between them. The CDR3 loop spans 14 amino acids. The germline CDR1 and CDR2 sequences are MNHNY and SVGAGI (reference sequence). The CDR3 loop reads CASSPRESLWGYTF. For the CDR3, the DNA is TGTGCCAGCAGTCCCCGTGAATCCTTGTGGGGCTACACCTTC.

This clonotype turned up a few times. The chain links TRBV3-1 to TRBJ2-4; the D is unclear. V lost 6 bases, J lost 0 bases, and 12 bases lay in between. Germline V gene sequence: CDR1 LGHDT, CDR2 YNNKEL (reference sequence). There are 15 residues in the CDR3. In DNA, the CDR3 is TGTGCCAGCAGAAATGGCAACCTAGCCAAAAACATTCAGTACTTC. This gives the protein CASRNGNLAKNIQYF.

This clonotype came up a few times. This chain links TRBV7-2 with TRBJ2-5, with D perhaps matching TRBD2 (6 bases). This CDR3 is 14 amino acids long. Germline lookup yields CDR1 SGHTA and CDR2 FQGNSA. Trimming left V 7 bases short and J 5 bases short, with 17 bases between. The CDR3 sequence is CASTPGGALETQYF. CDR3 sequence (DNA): TGTGCCAGCACCCCCGGCGGGGCTTTGGAGACCCAGTACTTC.